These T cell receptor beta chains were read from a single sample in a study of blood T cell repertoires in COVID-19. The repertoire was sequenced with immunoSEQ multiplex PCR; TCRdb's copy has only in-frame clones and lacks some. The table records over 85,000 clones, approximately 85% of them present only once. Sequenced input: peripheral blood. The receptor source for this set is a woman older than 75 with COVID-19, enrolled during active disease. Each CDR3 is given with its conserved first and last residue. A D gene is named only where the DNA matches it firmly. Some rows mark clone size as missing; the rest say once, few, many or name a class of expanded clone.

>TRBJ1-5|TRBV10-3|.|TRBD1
TGTGCCATCAGTGAGGGACAGGGATTAAGCAATCAGCCCCAGCATTTT
CAISEGQGLSNQPQHF
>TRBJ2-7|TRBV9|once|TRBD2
TGTGCCAGCAGTCTAGCGGGAGGGTACGAGCAGTACTTC
CASSLAGGYEQYF
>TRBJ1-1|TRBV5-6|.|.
TGTGCCAGCAGCTTGCCCGGTATGAACACTGAAGCTTTCTTT
CASSLPGMNTEAFF
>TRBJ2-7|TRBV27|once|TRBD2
TGTGCCAGCAGTTTATCGGGGCTACTAACTAGCGGATTCTACGAGCAGTACTTC
CASSLSGLLTSGFYEQYF
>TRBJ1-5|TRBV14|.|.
TGTGCCAGCAGCCAAGAATCGGGGATTGTTGGCAATCAGCCCCAGCATTTT
CASSQESGIVGNQPQHF
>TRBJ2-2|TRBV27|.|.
TGTGCCAGCAGTTTTCTACCTGTGAACACCGGGGAGCTGTTTTTT
CASSFLPVNTGELFF
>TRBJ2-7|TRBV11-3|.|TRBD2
TGTGCCAGCAGCTTTAGGACTAGCGGATTCTACGAGCAGTACTTC
CASSFRTSGFYEQYF
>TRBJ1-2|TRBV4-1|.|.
TGCGCCAGCAGCCAAGATGGGGCAGGGGACCCCTATGGCTACACCTTC
CASSQDGAGDPYGYTF
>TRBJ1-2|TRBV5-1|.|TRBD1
TGCGCCAGCAGCACCGGACAGGGGGCGCTTGGCTACACCTTC
CASSTGQGALGYTF
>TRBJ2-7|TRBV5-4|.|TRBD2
TGTGCCAGCAGCTTGACCCGGACTAGCGGGAGGCCCTACGAGCAGTACTTC
CASSLTRTSGRPYEQYF
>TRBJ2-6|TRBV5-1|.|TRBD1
TGCGCCAGCAGCTTGACTCGCTGGACAGGGAACTCTGGGGCCAACGTCCTGACTTTC
CASSLTRWTGNSGANVLTF
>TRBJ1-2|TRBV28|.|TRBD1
TGTGCCAGCCAAGGGACAGGTAGTGGCTACACCTTC
CASQGTGSGYTF
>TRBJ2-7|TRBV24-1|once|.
TGTGCCACCAGCGGAGGACGGGCCTACGAGCAGTACTTC
CATSGGRAYEQYF
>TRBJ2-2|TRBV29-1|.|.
TGCAGCGTTGATAGGGGGTACACCGGGGAGCTGTTTTTT
CSVDRGYTGELFF
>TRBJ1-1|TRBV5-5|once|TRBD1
TGTGCCAGCAGCTTGGTGCGACAGGGTTTGGGCACTGAAGCTTTCTTT
CASSLVRQGLGTEAFF
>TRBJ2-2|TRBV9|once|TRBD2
TGTGCCAGCAGCTCCACTAGCGGGAGAGGGGGGGAGCTGTTTTTT
CASSSTSGRGGELFF
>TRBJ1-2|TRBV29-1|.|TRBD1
TGCAGCGTTGGTGGACAGGCATTGGTGGCATTC
CSVGGQALVAF
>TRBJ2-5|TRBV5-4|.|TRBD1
TGTGCCAGCAGCCCGGGACAGCGACAAGAGACCCAGTACTTC
CASSPGQRQETQYF
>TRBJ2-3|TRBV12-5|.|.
TGTGCTAGTGGTTTGGAGAGCAGCACAGATACGCAGTATTTT
CASGLESSTDTQYF